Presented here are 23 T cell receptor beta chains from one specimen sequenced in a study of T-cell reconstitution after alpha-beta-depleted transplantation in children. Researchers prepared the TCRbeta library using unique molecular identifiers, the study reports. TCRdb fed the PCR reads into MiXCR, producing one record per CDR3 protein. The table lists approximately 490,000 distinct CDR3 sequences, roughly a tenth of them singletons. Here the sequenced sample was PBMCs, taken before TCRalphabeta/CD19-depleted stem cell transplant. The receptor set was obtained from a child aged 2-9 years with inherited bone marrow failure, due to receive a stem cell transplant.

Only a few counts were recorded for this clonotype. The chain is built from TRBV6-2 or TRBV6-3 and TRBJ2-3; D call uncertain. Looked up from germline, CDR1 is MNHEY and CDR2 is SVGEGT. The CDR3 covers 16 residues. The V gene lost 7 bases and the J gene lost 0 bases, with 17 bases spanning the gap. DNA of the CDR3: TGTGCCAGCACCCGGATAGCCAGACCTAGCACAGATACGCAGTATTTT. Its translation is CASTRIARPSTDTQYF.

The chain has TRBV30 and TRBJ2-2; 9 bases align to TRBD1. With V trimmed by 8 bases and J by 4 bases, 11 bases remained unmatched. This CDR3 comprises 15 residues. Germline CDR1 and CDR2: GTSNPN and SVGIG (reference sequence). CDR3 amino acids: CARESGTGTTGELFF. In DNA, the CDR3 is TGTGCCAGAGAGTCCGGGACAGGGACCACCGGGGAGCTGTTTTTT.

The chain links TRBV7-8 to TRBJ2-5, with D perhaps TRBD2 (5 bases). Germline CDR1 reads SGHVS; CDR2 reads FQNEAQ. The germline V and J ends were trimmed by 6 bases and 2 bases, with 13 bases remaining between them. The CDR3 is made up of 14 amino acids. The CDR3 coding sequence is TGTGCCAGCAGAAAGCGGTCCCCGCAAGAGACCCAGTACTTC. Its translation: CASRKRSPQETQYF.

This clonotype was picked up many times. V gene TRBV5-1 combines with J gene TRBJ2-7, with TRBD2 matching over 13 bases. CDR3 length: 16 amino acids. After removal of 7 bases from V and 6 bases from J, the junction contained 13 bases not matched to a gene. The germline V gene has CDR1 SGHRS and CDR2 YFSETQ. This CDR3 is CASGEEWTSGGGEQYF. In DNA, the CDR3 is TGCGCCAGCGGGGAGGAATGGACTAGCGGGGGCGGCGAGCAGTACTTC.

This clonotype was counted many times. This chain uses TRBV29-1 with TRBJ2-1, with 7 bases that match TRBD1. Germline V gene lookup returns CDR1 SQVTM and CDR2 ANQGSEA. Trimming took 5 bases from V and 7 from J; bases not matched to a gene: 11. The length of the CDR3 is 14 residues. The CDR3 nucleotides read TGCAGCGTTATCGAGGGGGCGGCAAGGAATGAGCAGTTCTTC. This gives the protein CSVIEGAARNEQFF.

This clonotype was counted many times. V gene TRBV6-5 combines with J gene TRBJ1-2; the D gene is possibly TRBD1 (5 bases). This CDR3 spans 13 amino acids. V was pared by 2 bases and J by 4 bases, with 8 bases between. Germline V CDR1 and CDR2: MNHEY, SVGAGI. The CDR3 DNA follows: TGTGCCAGCAGTTACCGGCAGGGCTATGGCTACACCTTC. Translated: CASSYRQGYGYTF.

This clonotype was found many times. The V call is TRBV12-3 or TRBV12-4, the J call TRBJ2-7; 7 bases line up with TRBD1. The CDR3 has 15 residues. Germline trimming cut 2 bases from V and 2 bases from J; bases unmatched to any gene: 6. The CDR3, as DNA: TGTGCCAGCAGTTTAAAGGACAGGCATCCCTACGAGCAGTACTTC. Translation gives CASSLKDRHPYEQYF.

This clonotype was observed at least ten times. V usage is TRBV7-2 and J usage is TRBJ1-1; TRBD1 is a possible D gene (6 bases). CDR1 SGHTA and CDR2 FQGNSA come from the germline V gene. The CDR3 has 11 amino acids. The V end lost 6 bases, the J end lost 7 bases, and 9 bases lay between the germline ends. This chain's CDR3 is CASSPQGEAFF. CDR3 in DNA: TGTGCCAGCAGTCCACAGGGTGAAGCTTTCTTT.

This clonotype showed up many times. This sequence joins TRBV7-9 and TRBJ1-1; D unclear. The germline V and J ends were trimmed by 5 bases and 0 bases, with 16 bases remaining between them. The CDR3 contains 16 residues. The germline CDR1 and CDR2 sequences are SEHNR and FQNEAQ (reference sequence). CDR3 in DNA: TGTGCCAGCAGCCCGTACAGAGTACCTATGAACACTGAAGCTTTCTTT. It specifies CASSPYRVPMNTEAFF.

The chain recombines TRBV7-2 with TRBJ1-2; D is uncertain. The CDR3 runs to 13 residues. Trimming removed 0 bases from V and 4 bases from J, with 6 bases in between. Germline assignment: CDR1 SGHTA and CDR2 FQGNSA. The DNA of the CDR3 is TGTGCCAGCAGCTTAGCGCCCGGCTATGGCTACACCTTC. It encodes CASSLAPGYGYTF.

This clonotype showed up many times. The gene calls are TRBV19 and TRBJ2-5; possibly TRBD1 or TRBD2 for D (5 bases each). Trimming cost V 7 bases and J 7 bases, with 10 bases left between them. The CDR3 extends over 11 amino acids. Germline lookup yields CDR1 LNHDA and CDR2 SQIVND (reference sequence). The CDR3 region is CASTGTGTQYF. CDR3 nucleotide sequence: TGTGCCAGTACCGGGACCGGGACCCAGTACTTC.

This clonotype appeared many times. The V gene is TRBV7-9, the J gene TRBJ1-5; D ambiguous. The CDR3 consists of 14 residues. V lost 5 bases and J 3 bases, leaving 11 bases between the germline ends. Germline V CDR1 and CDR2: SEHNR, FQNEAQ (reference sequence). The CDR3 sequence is CASSLGISNQPQHF. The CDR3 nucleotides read TGTGCCAGCAGCCTCGGGATATCCAATCAGCCCCAGCATTTT.

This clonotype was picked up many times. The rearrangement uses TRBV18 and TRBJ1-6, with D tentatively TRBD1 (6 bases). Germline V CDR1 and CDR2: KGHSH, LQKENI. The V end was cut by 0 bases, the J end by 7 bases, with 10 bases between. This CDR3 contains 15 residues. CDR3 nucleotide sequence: TGTGCCAGCTCACCACCTTGGGGGGCCAATTCACCCCTCCACTTT. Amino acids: CASSPPWGANSPLHF.

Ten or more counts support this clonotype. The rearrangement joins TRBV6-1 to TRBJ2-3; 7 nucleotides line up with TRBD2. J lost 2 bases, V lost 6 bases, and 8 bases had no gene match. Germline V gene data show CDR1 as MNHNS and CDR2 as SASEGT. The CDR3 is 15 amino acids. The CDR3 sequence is CASSERRDYTDTQYF. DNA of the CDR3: TGTGCCAGCAGCGAAAGGCGGGACTACACAGATACGCAGTATTTT.

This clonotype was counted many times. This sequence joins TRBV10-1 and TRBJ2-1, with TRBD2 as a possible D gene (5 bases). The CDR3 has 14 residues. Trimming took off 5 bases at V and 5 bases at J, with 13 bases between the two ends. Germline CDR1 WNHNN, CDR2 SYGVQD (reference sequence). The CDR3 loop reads CASSSAAPNNEQFF. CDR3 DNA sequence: TGCGCCAGCAGTTCAGCGGCCCCGAACAATGAGCAGTTCTTC.

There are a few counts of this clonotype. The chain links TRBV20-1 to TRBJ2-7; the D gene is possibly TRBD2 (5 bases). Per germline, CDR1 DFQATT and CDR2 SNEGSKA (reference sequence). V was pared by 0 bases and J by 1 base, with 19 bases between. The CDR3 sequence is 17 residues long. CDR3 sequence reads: CSARDPPPDSASYEQYF. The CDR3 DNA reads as TGCAGTGCTAGAGATCCCCCCCCGGACTCAGCATCCTACGAGCAGTACTTC.

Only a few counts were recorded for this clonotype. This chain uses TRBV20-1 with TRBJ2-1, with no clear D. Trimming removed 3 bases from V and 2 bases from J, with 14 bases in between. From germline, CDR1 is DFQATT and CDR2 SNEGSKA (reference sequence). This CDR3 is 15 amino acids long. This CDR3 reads CSASEGPYTYNEQFF. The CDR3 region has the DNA TGCAGTGCTAGTGAAGGGCCCTATACCTACAATGAGCAGTTCTTC.

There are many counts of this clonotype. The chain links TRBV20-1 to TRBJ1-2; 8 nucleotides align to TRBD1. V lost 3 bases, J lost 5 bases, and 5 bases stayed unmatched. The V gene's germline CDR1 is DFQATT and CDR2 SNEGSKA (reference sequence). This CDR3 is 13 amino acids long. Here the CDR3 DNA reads TGCAGTGCTAGTCCATGGACAGGGTATGGCTACACCTTC. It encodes CSASPWTGYGYTF.

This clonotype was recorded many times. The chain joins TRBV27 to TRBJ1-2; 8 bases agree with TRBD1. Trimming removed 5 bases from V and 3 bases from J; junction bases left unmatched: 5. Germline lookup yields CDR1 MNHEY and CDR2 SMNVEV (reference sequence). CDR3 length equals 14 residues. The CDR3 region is CASSLRTGHYGYTF. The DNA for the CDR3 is TGTGCCAGCAGTCTAAGGACAGGGCACTATGGCTACACCTTC.

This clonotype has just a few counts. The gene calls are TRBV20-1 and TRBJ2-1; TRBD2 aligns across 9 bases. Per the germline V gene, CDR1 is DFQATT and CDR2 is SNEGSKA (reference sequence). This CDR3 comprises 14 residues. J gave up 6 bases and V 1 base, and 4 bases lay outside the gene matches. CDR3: CSARGLAGSNEQFF. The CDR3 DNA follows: TGCAGTGCTAGAGGGCTAGCGGGATCCAATGAGCAGTTCTTC.

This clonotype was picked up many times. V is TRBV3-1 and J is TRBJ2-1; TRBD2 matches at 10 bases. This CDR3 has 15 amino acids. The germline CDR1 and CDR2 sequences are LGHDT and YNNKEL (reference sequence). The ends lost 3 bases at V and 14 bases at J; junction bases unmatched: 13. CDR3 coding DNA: TGTGCCAGCAGCCAGGGACTAGCGCGAGGGACCTTGAAGTTCTTC. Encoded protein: CASSQGLARGTLKFF.

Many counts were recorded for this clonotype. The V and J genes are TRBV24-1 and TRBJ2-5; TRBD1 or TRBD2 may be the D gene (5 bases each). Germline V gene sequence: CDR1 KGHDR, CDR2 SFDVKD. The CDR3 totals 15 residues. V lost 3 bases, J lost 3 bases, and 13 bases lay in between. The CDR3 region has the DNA TGTGCCACCAGTGATCCTGGGACGGATAAAGAGACCCAGTACTTC. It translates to CATSDPGTDKETQYF.

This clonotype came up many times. The CDR3 sequence: CSVHRTVRPDTQYF. The CDR3 nucleotides are TGCAGCGTTCACCGGACAGTCAGGCCAGATACGCAGTATTTT. The chain combines TRBV29-1 with TRBJ2-3, with D possibly matching TRBD1 (6 bases). From germline, CDR1 is SQVTM and CDR2 ANQGSEA. The CDR3 loop spans 14 amino acids. The V gene lost 5 bases and the J gene lost 4 bases, with 16 bases spanning the gap.